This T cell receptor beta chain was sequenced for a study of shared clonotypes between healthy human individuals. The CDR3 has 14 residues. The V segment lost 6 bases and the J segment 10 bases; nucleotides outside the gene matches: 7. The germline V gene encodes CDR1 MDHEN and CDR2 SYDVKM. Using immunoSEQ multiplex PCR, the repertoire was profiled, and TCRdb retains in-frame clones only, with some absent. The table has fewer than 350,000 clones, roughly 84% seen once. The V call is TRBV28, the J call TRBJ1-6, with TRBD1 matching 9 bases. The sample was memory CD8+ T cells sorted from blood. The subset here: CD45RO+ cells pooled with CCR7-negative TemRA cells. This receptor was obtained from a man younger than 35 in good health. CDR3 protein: CASSLGQGYSPLHF. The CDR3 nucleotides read TGTGCCAGCAGCCTTGGACAGGGGTACTCACCCCTCCACTTT.